This is a list of T cell receptor beta chains from one sample in a study of T cell responses to AZD1222 COVID-19 vaccine. The data were produced by immunoSEQ multiplex PCR, yet TCRdb's version contains in-frame clones alone and is incomplete. The sample shows approximately 110,000 clones, around 90% of them seen only once. Material: peripheral blood, obtained on day 0 of AZD1222 vaccination. Receptors were obtained from an adult in good health. The CDR3 runs from the conserved cysteine through the conserved F or W. The order of the fields is clone size, D gene, V gene, J gene, CDR3 DNA, CDR3 protein. The D gene is left open where the match is weak. Clone size is shown for a subset of rows, as once, few, many or a class of expanded clone.

-,TRBD1,TRBV11-2,TRBJ2-7,TGTGCCAGCAGCCGTGACAGGGGGGTATCCTACGAGCAGTACTTC,CASSRDRGVSYEQYF
-,-,TRBV6-5,TRBJ2-3,TGTGCCAGTCTCGGCCCTCGGTTCGTGGCAGATACGCAGTATTTT,CASLGPRFVADTQYF
-,-,TRBV19,TRBJ1-5,TGTGCCAGTAGTAGACCCCCCGGTCAGCCCCAGCATTTT,CASSRPPGQPQHF
once,-,TRBV18,TRBJ2-2,TGTGCCAGCTCACCGGGACACGGAAACACCGGGGAGCTGTTTTTT,CASSPGHGNTGELFF
once,TRBD1,TRBV5-8,TRBJ2-3,TGTGCCAGCAGCAGACCGACAGGGGGCACAGATACGCAGTATTTT,CASSRPTGGTDTQYF
-,TRBD1,TRBV27,TRBJ2-1,TGTGCCAGCAGTTTCTCCGGGACAGGGTACTACAATGAGCAGTTCTTC,CASSFSGTGYYNEQFF
-,-,TRBV5-6,TRBJ2-7,TGTGCCAGCAGCTTGGGCAGTTCCTACGAGCAGTACTTC,CASSLGSSYEQYF
-,-,TRBV4-1,TRBJ2-7,TGCGCCAGCAGTAACCGGGGAAGCTCCTACGAGCAGTACTTC,CASSNRGSSYEQYF
-,-,TRBV14,TRBJ1-1,TGTGCCAGCAGCCTGCTGAGGGCGGACACTGAAGCTTTCTTT,CASSLLRADTEAFF
-,TRBD1,TRBV18,TRBJ2-3,TGTGCCAGCTCACCAAGCAGGGGGTGGACAGATACGCAGTATTTT,CASSPSRGWTDTQYF
-,-,TRBV4-1,TRBJ2-3,TGCGCCAGCACCACACGAGGAGATACGCAGTATTTT,CASTTRGDTQYF
-,TRBD1,TRBV28,TRBJ2-5,TGTGCCACCAGGGGGCGGGAGACCCAGTACTTC,CATRGRETQYF
-,TRBD1,TRBV7-9,TRBJ2-7,TGTGCCAGCAGCTCTCGGACAGGGGGGACCTACGAGCAGTACTTC,CASSSRTGGTYEQYF
-,-,TRBV5-6,TRBJ1-2,TGTGCCAGCAGCTTAGGGCAGTTGACAGCTCGGAATCGGGGCTACACCTTC,CASSLGQLTARNRGYTF
-,-,TRBV4-2,TRBJ1-4,TGTGCCAGCAGCCTCGGGGACCGTGCAACTAATGAAAAACTGTTTTTT,CASSLGDRATNEKLFF
-,-,TRBV5-1,TRBJ2-5,TGCGCCAGCACTACGGCAGGGTCGTACCAAGAGACCCAGTACTTC,CASTTAGSYQETQYF
-,-,TRBV5-1,TRBJ1-6,TGCGCCAGCAGCTTGGGCCGGACTAATTCACCCCTCCACTTT,CASSLGRTNSPLHF
-,TRBD2,TRBV3-1/TRBV3-2,TRBJ2-3,TGTGCCAGCAGCCAAGATTTAGCGGGAGGAAGATCGGGCACAGATACGCAGTATTTT,CASSQDLAGGRSGTDTQYF
-,-,TRBV14,TRBJ2-4,TGTGCCAATCCCCCGGGGGTACCAGCCAAAAACATTCAGTACTTC,CANPPGVPAKNIQYF
-,-,TRBV10-1,TRBJ2-2,TGCGCCAGCACTCTCCTACAGGGAGTTGAAACCGGGGAGCTGTTTTTT,CASTLLQGVETGELFF
-,-,TRBV3-1/TRBV3-2,TRBJ2-7,TGTGCCAGCAGGCCCGACGACTCCTACGAGCAGTACTTC,CASRPDDSYEQYF
once,-,TRBV5-1,TRBJ1-3,TGCGCCAGCAGCTTTACAGGGTATGGAAACACCATATATTTT,CASSFTGYGNTIYF
-,-,TRBV7-8,TRBJ1-3,TGTGCCAGCAGCCCGGAGGGGGGAACCTCTGGAAACACCATATATTTT,CASSPEGGTSGNTIYF
-,-,TRBV28,TRBJ1-1,TGTGCCAGCAGTTGGGGTTTGGCAAACACTGAAGCTTTCTTT,CASSWGLANTEAFF
-,-,TRBV10-2,TRBJ2-1,TGCGCCAGCAGTGCTGGCGAATACAATGAGCAGTTCTTC,CASSAGEYNEQFF
-,TRBD1,TRBV27,TRBJ2-6,TGTGCCAGCAGTTTTGGGACAGGGGGGTATGGGGCCAACGTCCTGACTTTC,CASSFGTGGYGANVLTF
-,-,TRBV5-1,TRBJ1-1,TGCGCCAGCAGCTTGATGAACACTGAAGCTTTCTTT,CASSLMNTEAFF
-,-,TRBV19,TRBJ1-1,TGTGCCAGTAGGATCGGGGGGAACACTGAAGCTTTCTTT,CASRIGGNTEAFF
-,TRBD1,TRBV28,TRBJ2-7,TGTGCCAGCGGAATCTACAGGGGGACCTACGAGCAGTACTTC,CASGIYRGTYEQYF